Listed below are T cell receptor beta chains from one sample, sequenced in a study of identifying expanded T cells in peripheral blood. Method: immunoSEQ multiplex PCR; TCRdb's copy keeps in-frame clones and lacks some. The table includes 100,000 or so clones, around 85% detected once. Sequencing was done on a sample of blood. The receptors shown here come from a person aged 18-70 years in good health. The CDR3 runs from the conserved cysteine through the conserved F or W. The D gene is left open where the match is weak. Some rows mark clone size as missing; the rest say once, few, many or name a class of expanded clone.

v_call	clone_size	j_call	d_call	cdr3_nt	cdr3_aa
TRBV7-6	.	TRBJ1-1	.	TGTGCCAGCAGCTTTAGCGGGACTGAAGCTTTCTTT	CASSFSGTEAFF
TRBV4-3	.	TRBJ1-6	.	TGCGCCAGCAGCCAAGAAGGGGGTCTGAGGAATTCACCCCTCCACTTT	CASSQEGGLRNSPLHF
TRBV19	.	TRBJ1-6	.	TGTGCCAGTAGTATATCCGGGGATTATAATTCACCCCTCCACTTT	CASSISGDYNSPLHF
TRBV5-1	.	TRBJ2-7	.	TGCGCCAGCAGCTTTCTCCAGTCCTACGAGCAGTACTTC	CASSFLQSYEQYF
TRBV4-3	.	TRBJ1-1	.	TGCGCCAGCAGCCTCCTCGAGGGGTCTGAAGCTTTCTTT	CASSLLEGSEAFF
TRBV7-2	once	TRBJ2-3	TRBD2	TGTGCCAGCAGCCGACTAGGACTAGCGGGGCGCACAGATACGCAGTATTTT	CASSRLGLAGRTDTQYF
TRBV2	.	TRBJ1-1	.	TGTGCCAGCAGGACTCAACAGGGTTTTGAAACTGAAGCTTTCTTT	CASRTQQGFETEAFF
TRBV6-1	once	TRBJ2-5	.	TGTGCCTGTCAACCGGGGTCCGTAGGGGGGACCCAGTACTTC	CACQPGSVGGTQYF
TRBV29-1	.	TRBJ1-2	TRBD1	TGCAGCGTTGCGGGACAGGGCTATGGCTACACCTTC	CSVAGQGYGYTF
TRBV6-5	.	TRBJ1-2	.	TGTGCCAGCAGTTACGGGGGGAACTATGGCTACACCTTC	CASSYGGNYGYTF
TRBV30	few	TRBJ1-5	.	TGTGCCTGGAGTATGGAGCTCAATCAGCCCCAGCATTTT	CAWSMELNQPQHF
TRBV7-2	.	TRBJ2-1	.	TGTGCCAGCAGCTTTGGGGGGCCAAAGGGAGAGCAGTTCTTC	CASSFGGPKGEQFF
TRBV7-9	.	TRBJ1-2	TRBD1	TGTGCCAGCAGCCCCGGACAGGGGGTGGATGGCTACACCTTC	CASSPGQGVDGYTF
TRBV5-6	.	TRBJ1-5	TRBD1	TGTGCCAGCAGCTTGGAGGACAGGGGCAATCAGCCCCAGCATTTT	CASSLEDRGNQPQHF
TRBV9	.	TRBJ1-1	.	TGTGCCAGCAGCCCAGGGGCCTCCATATGGAACACTGAAGCTTTCTTT	CASSPGASIWNTEAFF
TRBV7-8	.	TRBJ1-2	.	TGTGCCAGCAGCTTAGTCTTCAGGTCGGTTAGTACCAGTTCCCGCTCCTATGGCTACACCTTC	CASSLVFRSVSTSSRSYGYTF
TRBV28	.	TRBJ2-3	.	TGTGCCAGCAGTATGCATACAGTACCAAGCACAGATACGCAGTATTTT	CASSMHTVPSTDTQYF
TRBV5-6	once	TRBJ2-3	.	TGTGCCAGCAAGGGGACGGCTAGCACAGATACGCAGTATTTT	CASKGTASTDTQYF
TRBV6-5	.	TRBJ1-5	.	TGTGCCAGCAGTTCCCCTGGGCTTCCCCAGCATTTT	CASSSPGLPQHF
TRBV19	.	TRBJ2-1	.	TGTGCCAGTACCCCAGATTTCTCCTACAATGAGCAGTTCTTC	CASTPDFSYNEQFF
TRBV15	.	TRBJ1-3	TRBD1	TGTGCCACCAGCGTCAGGGGGGCTGGAAACACCATATATTTT	CATSVRGAGNTIYF
TRBV27	.	TRBJ1-3	.	TGTGCCAGCAGTTTACTCCCCAGAGGGATCTCTGGAAACACCATATATTTT	CASSLLPRGISGNTIYF
TRBV5-4	.	TRBJ2-3	.	TGTGCCAGCAGCTCGAGGACACGTGGGAGCACAGATACGCAGTATTTT	CASSSRTRGSTDTQYF
TRBV5-1	.	TRBJ1-2	.	TGCGCCAGCAGCTGGGGGGACCTGACAGCCGCTAACTATGGCTACACCTTC	CASSWGDLTAANYGYTF
TRBV7-2	.	TRBJ1-6	.	TGTGCCAGCAGCTTATGGGGACGGGGGGGAAATTCACCCCTCCACTTT	CASSLWGRGGNSPLHF
TRBV6-5	once	TRBJ1-6	.	TGTGCCAGCAGTTACTTAACAGGGTTACGCTCACCCCTCCACTTT	CASSYLTGLRSPLHF
TRBV29-1	once	TRBJ2-3	TRBD1	TGCAGCGTTGACACAGGGGCCCTCCTAAGCACAGATACGCAGTATTTT	CSVDTGALLSTDTQYF
TRBV7-2	once	TRBJ2-7	.	TGTGCCAGCAGCCCGACTGGACGGCAGCAGTACTTC	CASSPTGRQQYF
TRBV2	.	TRBJ1-5	.	TGTGCTAGCAGTAGGAATATTGGGCAGCCCCAGCATTTT	CASSRNIGQPQHF
TRBV7-9	.	TRBJ2-7	TRBD1	TGTGCCAGCACCCTGGGACAGGGGGTCGAGCAGTACTTC	CASTLGQGVEQYF
TRBV7-2	.	TRBJ1-2	TRBD1	TGTGCCAGCAGCACAGGGGTGAACTATGGCTACACCTTC	CASSTGVNYGYTF
TRBV14	.	TRBJ2-3	.	TGTGCCAGCAGCCAAGTATATACGCAGTATTTT	CASSQVYTQYF
TRBV10-3	.	TRBJ2-5	.	TGTGCCATCAGTGGGGGTGGGCGCGATGAGACCCAGTACTTC	CAISGGGRDETQYF
TRBV2	.	TRBJ2-5	.	TGTGCCAGCAGTTCCTACAACCAAGAGACCCAGTACTTC	CASSSYNQETQYF
TRBV29-1	.	TRBJ2-1	.	TGCAGCGTTGAAGTTGGTGGACGAGGGGGGTCTGTCGCCTACAATGAGCAGTTCTTC	CSVEVGGRGGSVAYNEQFF
TRBV27	.	TRBJ2-1	TRBD2	TGTGCCAGCAGTTTGCAAGCGGGGGGGCGCCATGAGCAGTTCTTC	CASSLQAGGRHEQFF
TRBV7-9	once	TRBJ1-4	TRBD1	TGTGCCAGCAGCTTAGGGGACAGGCATGCTGAAAAACTGTTTTTT	CASSLGDRHAEKLFF
TRBV2	.	TRBJ2-1	.	TGTGCCAGCAGAACCGGGGTCCGAGGGGCCTACAATGAGCAGTTCTTC	CASRTGVRGAYNEQFF
TRBV4-1	.	TRBJ2-7	TRBD1	TGCGCCAGCAGCCAGCCAAGGGACAGCTACGAGCAGTACTTC	CASSQPRDSYEQYF